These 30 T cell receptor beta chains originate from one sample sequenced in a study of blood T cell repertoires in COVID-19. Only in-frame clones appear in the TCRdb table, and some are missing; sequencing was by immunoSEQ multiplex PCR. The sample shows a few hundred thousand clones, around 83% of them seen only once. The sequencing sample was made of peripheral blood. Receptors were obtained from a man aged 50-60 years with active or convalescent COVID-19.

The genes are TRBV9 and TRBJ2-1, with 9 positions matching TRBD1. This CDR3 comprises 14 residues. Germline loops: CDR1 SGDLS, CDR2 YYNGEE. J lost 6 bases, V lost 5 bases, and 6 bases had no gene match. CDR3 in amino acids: CASSLGTGSNEQFF. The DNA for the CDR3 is TGTGCCAGCAGTCTCGGGACAGGGTCCAATGAGCAGTTCTTC.

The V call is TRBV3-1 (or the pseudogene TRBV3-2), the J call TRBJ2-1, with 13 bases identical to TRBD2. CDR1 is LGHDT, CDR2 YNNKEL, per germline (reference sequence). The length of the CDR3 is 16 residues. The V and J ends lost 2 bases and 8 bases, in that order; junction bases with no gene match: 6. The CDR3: CASSQYTSGGAYEQFF. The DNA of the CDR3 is TGTGCCAGCAGCCAATACACTAGCGGGGGGGCTTATGAGCAGTTCTTC.

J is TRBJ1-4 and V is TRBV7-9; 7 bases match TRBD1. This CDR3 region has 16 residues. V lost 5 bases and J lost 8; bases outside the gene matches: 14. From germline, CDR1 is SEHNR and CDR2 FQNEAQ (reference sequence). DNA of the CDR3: TGTGCCAGCAGCACGTCGGGAAGGGGGCGAGAGGAAAAACTGTTTTTT. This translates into CASSTSGRGREEKLFF.

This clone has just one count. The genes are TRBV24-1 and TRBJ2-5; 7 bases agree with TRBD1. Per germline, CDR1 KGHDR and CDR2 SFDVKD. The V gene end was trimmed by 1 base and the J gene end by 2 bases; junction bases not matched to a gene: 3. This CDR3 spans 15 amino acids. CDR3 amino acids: CATSDFRTGQETQYF. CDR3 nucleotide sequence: TGTGCCACCAGTGATTTCCGGACAGGACAAGAGACCCAGTACTTC.

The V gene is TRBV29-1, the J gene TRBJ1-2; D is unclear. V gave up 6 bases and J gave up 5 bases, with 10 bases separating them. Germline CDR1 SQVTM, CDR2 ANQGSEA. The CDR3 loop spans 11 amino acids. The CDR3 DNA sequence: TGCAGCGTGGAGACTCTATATGGCTACACCTTC. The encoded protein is CSVETLYGYTF.

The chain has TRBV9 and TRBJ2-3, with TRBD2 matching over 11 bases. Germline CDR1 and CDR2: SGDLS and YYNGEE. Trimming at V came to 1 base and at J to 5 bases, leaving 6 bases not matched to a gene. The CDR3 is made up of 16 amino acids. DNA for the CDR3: TGTGCCAGCAGCGTAAATCCACTAGCGGGAGTAGATACGCAGTATTTT. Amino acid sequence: CASSVNPLAGVDTQYF.

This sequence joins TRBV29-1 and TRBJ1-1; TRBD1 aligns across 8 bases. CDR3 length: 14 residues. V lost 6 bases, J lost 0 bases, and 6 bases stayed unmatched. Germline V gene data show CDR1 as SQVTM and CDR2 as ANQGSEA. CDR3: CSVVDRALNTEAFF. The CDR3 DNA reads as TGCAGCGTGGTGGACAGGGCGCTGAACACTGAAGCTTTCTTT.

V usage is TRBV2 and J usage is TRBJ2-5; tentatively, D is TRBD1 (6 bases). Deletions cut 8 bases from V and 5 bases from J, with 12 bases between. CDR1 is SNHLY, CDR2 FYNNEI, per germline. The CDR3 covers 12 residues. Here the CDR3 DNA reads TGTGCCAGCGGGGGCCTCTTGGAGACCCAGTACTTC. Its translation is CASGGLLETQYF.

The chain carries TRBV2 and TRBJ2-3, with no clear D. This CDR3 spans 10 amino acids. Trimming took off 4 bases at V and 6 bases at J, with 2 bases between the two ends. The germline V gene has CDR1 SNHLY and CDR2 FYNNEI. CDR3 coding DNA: TGTGCCAGCAGTGCGGATACGCAGTATTTT. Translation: CASSADTQYF. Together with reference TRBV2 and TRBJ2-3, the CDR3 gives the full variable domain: EPEVTQTPSHQVTQMGQEVILRCVPISNHLYFYWYRQILGQKVEFLVSFYNNEISEKSEIFDDQFSVERPDGSNFTLKIRSTKLEDSAMYFCASSADTQYFGPGTRLTVL.

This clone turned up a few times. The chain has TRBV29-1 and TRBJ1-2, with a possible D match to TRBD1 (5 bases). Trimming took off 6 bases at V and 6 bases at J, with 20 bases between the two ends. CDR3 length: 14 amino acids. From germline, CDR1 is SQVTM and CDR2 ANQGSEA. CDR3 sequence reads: CSVGGMESADGYTF. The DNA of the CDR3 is TGCAGCGTCGGGGGAATGGAAAGCGCTGATGGCTACACCTTC.

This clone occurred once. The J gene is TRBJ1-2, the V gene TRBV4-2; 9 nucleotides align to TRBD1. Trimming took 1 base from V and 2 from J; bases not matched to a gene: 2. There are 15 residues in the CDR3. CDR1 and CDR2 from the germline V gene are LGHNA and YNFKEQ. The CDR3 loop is CASSQVDRGNYGYTF. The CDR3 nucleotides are TGTGCCAGCAGCCAAGTGGACAGGGGAAACTATGGCTACACCTTC.

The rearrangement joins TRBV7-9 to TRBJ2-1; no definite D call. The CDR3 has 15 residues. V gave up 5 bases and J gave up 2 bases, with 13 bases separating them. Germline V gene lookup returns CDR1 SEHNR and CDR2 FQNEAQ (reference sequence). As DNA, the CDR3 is TGTGCCAGCAGCACCCGGGTGACCCCCTACAATGAGCAGTTCTTC. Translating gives CASSTRVTPYNEQFF.

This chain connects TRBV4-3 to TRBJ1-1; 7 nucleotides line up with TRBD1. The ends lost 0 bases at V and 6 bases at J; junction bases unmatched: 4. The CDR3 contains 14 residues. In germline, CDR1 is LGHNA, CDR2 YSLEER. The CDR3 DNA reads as TGCGCCAGCAGCCAAGATCCCAGGGGGTCTGAAGCTTTCTTT. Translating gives CASSQDPRGSEAFF.

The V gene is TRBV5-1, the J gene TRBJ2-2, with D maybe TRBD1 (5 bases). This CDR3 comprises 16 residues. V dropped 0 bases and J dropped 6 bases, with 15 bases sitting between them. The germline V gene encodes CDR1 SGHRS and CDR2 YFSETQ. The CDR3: CASSLARVKTSGELFF. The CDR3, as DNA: TGCGCCAGCAGCTTGGCCAGGGTTAAGACTTCCGGGGAGCTGTTTTTT.

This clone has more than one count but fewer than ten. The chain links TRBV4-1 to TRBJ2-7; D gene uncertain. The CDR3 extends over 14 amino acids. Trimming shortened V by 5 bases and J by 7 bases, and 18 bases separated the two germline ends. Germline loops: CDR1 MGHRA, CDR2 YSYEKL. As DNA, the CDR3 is TGCGCCAGCAGCGCCTTGACACAGAATGGAGAGCAGTACTTC. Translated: CASSALTQNGEQYF.

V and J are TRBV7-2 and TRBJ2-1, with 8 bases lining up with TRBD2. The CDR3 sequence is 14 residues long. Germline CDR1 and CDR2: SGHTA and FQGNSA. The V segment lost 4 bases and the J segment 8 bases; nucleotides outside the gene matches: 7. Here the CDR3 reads CASSYGTSGYEQFF. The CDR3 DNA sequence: TGTGCCAGCAGCTACGGGACTAGTGGCTATGAGCAGTTCTTC. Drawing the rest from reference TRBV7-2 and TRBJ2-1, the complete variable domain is GAGVSQSPSNKVTEKGKDVELRCDPISGHTALYWYRQSLGQGLEFLIYFQGNSAPDKSGLPSDRFSAERTGGSVSTLTIQRTQQEDSAVYLCASSYGTSGYEQFFGPGTRLTVL.

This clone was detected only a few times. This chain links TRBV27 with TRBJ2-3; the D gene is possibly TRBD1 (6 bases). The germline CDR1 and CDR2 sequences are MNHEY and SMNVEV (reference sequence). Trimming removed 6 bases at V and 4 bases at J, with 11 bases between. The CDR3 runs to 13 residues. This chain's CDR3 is CASRRGTADTQYF. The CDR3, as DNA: TGTGCCAGCAGGAGGGGGACGGCAGATACGCAGTATTTT.

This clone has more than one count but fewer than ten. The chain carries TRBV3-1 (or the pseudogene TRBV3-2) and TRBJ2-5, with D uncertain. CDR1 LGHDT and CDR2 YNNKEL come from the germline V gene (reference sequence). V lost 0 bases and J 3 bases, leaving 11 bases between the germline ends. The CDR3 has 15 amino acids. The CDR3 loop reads CASSQESARKETQYF. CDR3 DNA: TGTGCCAGCAGCCAAGAATCGGCTAGAAAAGAGACCCAGTACTTC.

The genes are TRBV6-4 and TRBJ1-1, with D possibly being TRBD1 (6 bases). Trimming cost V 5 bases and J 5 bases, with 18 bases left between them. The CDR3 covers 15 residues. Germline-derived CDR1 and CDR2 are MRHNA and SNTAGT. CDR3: CASSPWAGGQTEAFF. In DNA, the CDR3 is TGTGCCAGCAGTCCTTGGGCCGGGGGGCAGACTGAAGCTTTCTTT.

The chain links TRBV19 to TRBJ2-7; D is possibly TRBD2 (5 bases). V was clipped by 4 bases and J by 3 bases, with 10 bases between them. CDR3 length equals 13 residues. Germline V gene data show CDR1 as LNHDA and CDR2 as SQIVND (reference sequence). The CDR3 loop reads CASSRALDYEQYV. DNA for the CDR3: TGTGCCAGTAGTAGAGCACTAGACTACGAGCAGTACGTC.

CDR3: CASSRGGGRAQHF. The CDR3 DNA follows: TGTGCCAGTAGCCGAGGCGGGGGTAGGGCCCAGCATTTT. The chain recombines TRBV19 with TRBJ1-5; D possibly corresponds to TRBD1 (5 bases). In germline, CDR1 is LNHDA, CDR2 SQIVND (reference sequence). The CDR3 consists of 13 residues. V shed 6 bases and J shed 11 bases, with 17 bases lying between them.

The CDR3 DNA reads as TGTGCCAGTAGTCTGGGGACAGCCAATACGCAGTATTTT. Amino acids: CASSLGTANTQYF. V is TRBV19 and J is TRBJ2-3, with 7 bases identical to TRBD1. The CDR3 length is 13 residues. The ends lost 5 bases at V and 7 bases at J; junction bases unmatched: 6. Germline CDR1 reads LNHDA; CDR2 reads SQIVND (reference sequence).

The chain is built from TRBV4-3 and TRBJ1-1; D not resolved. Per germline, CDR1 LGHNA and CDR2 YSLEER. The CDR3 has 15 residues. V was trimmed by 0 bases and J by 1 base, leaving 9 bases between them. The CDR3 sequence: CASSQDTRTNTEAFF. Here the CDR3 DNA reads TGCGCCAGCAGCCAAGATACGCGAACGAACACTGAAGCTTTCTTT.

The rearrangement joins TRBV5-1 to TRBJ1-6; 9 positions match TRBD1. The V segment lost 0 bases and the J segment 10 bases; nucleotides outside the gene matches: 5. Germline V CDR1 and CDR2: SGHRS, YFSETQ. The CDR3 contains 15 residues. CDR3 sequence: CASSLAGQGRSPLHF. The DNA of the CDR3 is TGCGCCAGCAGCTTGGCGGGACAGGGTAGATCACCCCTCCACTTT.

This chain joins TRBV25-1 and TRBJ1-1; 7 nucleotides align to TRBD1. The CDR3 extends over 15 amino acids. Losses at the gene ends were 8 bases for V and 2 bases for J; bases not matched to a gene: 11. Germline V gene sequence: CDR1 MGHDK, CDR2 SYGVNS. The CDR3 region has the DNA TGTGCCAGCGCTCACCGGGACAGAGCTAACACTGAAGCTTTCTTT. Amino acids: CASAHRDRANTEAFF.

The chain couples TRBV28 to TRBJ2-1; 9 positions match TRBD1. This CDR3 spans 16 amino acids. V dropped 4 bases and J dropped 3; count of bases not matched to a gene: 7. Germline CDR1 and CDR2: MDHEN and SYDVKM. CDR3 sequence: CASSSQGALDYNEQFF. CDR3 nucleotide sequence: TGTGCCAGCAGTTCACAGGGGGCCCTTGACTACAATGAGCAGTTCTTC.

This CDR3 is CSASKGGAGDQPQHF. Written as DNA, the CDR3 is TGCAGTGCTAGTAAGGGGGGCGCGGGAGATCAGCCCCAGCATTTT. The genes are TRBV20-1 and TRBJ1-5; D possibly corresponds to TRBD1 (6 bases). The germline V and J ends were trimmed by 3 bases and 5 bases, with 17 bases remaining between them. Per germline, CDR1 DFQATT and CDR2 SNEGSKA (reference sequence). The CDR3 has 15 residues.

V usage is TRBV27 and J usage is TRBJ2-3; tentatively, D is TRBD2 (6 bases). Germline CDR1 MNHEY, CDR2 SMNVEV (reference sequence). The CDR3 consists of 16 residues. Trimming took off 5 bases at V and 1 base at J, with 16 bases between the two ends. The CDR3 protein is CASSKLATGGTDTQYF. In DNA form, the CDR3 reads TGTGCCAGCAGTAAACTAGCTACGGGGGGCACAGATACGCAGTATTTT.

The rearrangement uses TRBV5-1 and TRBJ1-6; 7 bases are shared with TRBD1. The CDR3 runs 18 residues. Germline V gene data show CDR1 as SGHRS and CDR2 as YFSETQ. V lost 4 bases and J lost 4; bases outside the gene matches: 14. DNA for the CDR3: TGCGCCAGCAGCCTCGGGACAGTCGCCCCTTCTTATAATTCACCCCTCCACTTT. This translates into CASSLGTVAPSYNSPLHF.

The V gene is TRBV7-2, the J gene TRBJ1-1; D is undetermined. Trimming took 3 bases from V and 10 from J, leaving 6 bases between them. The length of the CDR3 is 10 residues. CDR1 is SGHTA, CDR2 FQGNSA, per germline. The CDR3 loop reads CASSFWPAFF. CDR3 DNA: TGTGCCAGCAGCTTTTGGCCAGCTTTCTTT.